A single sample gave rise to the 32 T cell receptor beta chains below, sequenced in a study of blood T cell repertoires in COVID-19. The protocol was immunoSEQ multiplex PCR, while the TCRdb copy is restricted to in-frame clones and leaves out a portion. The top ten clones hold 1.7% of a sample with about 140,000 clones, 80% to 90% of them seen once. Sequenced material: peripheral blood. Receptors originate from a woman aged 50 to 65 with acute or convalescent COVID-19.

This clone was counted only a few times. The rearrangement joins TRBV5-8 to TRBJ2-1; TRBD2 agrees at 12 bases. Germline V gene data show CDR1 as SGHTS and CDR2 as YDEGEE. Losses at the gene ends were 1 base for V and 0 bases for J; bases not matched to a gene: 8. The CDR3 runs to 19 residues. The chain's CDR3 is CASSLSGTSGSISYNEQFF. CDR3 coding DNA: TGTGCCAGCAGCTTGTCTGGGACTAGCGGGTCCATCTCCTACAATGAGCAGTTCTTC.

This clone was observed a handful of times. This rearrangement joins TRBV12-3 or TRBV12-4 to TRBJ1-4; TRBD1 might be the D (6 bases). This CDR3 has 13 amino acids. V lost 3 bases to trimming and J lost 8 bases, with 10 bases between them. The CDR3 DNA is TGTGCCAGCAGTTTGGGGGGGGCGGAAAAACTGTTTTTT. This gives the protein CASSLGGAEKLFF.

This clone was detected a few times. Other DNA sequences in the same sample also yield this CDR3. This chain joins TRBV6-1 and TRBJ2-7, with TRBD1 identical over 10 bases. Germline V gene lookup returns CDR1 MNHNS and CDR2 SASEGT. J lost 4 bases, V lost 5 bases, and 8 bases had no gene match. This CDR3 is built from 15 residues. CDR3 loop: CASSPRQGAAYEQYF. In nucleotides, the CDR3 is TGTGCCAGCAGTCCGAGACAGGGGGCCGCGTACGAGCAGTACTTC.

This clone was detected a few times. DNA of the CDR3: TGTGCCAGCAGCCACGGTTCACCCCTCCACTTT. It yields the protein CASSHGSPLHF. This chain uses TRBV14 with TRBJ1-6; D remains unclear. This CDR3 region has 11 residues. The germline CDR1 and CDR2 sequences are SGHDN and FVKESK. Trimming took off 3 bases at V and 9 bases at J, with 3 bases between the two ends.

The chain employs TRBV19 and TRBJ2-6, with D unresolved. CDR3 length: 15 amino acids. Germline V gives CDR1 LNHDA, CDR2 SQIVND (reference sequence). V gave up 5 bases and J gave up 2 bases, with 10 bases separating them. The CDR3 spells CASSPQYPGANVLTF. The CDR3, as DNA: TGTGCCAGTAGTCCTCAGTACCCTGGGGCCAACGTCCTGACTTTC.

The chain combines TRBV19 with TRBJ1-5; tentatively, D is TRBD1 (5 bases). CDR1 and CDR2 from the germline V gene are LNHDA and SQIVND (reference sequence). Trimming pared 1 base from V and 6 bases from J, leaving 13 bases between. CDR3 length equals 15 residues. The DNA for the CDR3 is TGTGCCAGTAGTATAGGGGGGGGAGGCGGTCAGCCCCAGCATTTT. Its translation is CASSIGGGGGQPQHF.

This rearrangement joins TRBV27 to TRBJ1-5; 8 positions agree with TRBD1. Germline lookup yields CDR1 MNHEY and CDR2 SMNVEV (reference sequence). The CDR3 loop spans 13 amino acids. V shed 4 bases and J 8 bases; nucleotides not matched to a gene: 4. The CDR3 is CASSSDRDKPQHF. The CDR3 nucleotides are TGTGCCAGCAGTTCGGACAGGGACAAGCCCCAGCATTTT.

Only one count was recorded for this clone. This chain uses TRBV6-5 with TRBJ1-2, with TRBD1 identical over 10 bases. Germline CDR1 reads MNHEY; CDR2 reads SVGAGI. This CDR3 comprises 15 residues. The junction had 7 bases not matched to a gene; V was cut back by 5 bases and J by 4 bases. CDR3 residues: CASSTPGQGSYGYTF. The CDR3 bases are TGTGCCAGCAGTACTCCGGGACAGGGGTCCTATGGCTACACCTTC.

The rearrangement joins TRBV29-1 to TRBJ2-3; D is unresolved. The V gene lost 1 base and the J gene lost 5 bases, with 10 bases spanning the gap. In germline, CDR1 is SQVTM, CDR2 ANQGSEA. This CDR3 has 13 residues. As DNA, the CDR3 is TGCAGCGTTGAAGGGCTTGAACAAGATACGCAGTATTTT. This translates into CSVEGLEQDTQYF.

A word on this clone: Other DNA variants within this sample encode the same CDR3. V and J are TRBV11-2 and TRBJ1-2; no clear D gene. This CDR3 is built from 13 residues. Germline CDR1 is SGHAT and CDR2 is FQNNGV. Trimming shortened V by 1 base and J by 3 bases, and 6 bases separated the two germline ends. The chain's CDR3 is CASSLGTDYGYTF. The DNA for the CDR3 is TGTGCCAGCAGCTTAGGTACAGACTATGGCTACACCTTC.

The CDR3 DNA sequence: TGTGCCAGCAGCCAAGAGGGGTCAGGGTCCCAGCATTTT. Protein sequence: CASSQEGSGSQHF. The chain employs TRBV3-1 (or the pseudogene TRBV3-2) and TRBJ1-5; weak D call: TRBD1 (5 bases). V was pared by 0 bases and J by 11 bases, with 11 bases between. The CDR3 runs to 13 residues. Looked up from germline, CDR1 is LGHDT and CDR2 is YNNKEL (reference sequence).

The chain uses TRBV19 and TRBJ2-1; possibly TRBD1 for D (7 bases). This CDR3 comprises 16 residues. Trimming left V 7 bases short and J 9 bases short, with 25 bases between. The germline V gene has CDR1 LNHDA and CDR2 SQIVND (reference sequence). This chain's CDR3 is CASTYFGAGGNGEQFF. As DNA, the CDR3 is TGTGCCAGTACCTATTTCGGGGCAGGGGGGAATGGTGAGCAGTTCTTC.

This chain links TRBV5-1 with TRBJ1-2; 9 nucleotides agree with TRBD1. The CDR3 runs 14 residues. Germline V gives CDR1 SGHRS, CDR2 YFSETQ. V shed 4 bases and J 6 bases; nucleotides not matched to a gene: 7. The chain's CDR3 is CASSLRQGGDGYTF. The CDR3 coding sequence is TGCGCCAGCAGCCTACGACAGGGGGGTGATGGCTACACCTTC.

This chain connects TRBV7-9 to TRBJ2-2; 8 bases align to TRBD1. V lost 3 bases and J lost 1; bases outside the gene matches: 4. Germline assignment: CDR1 SEHNR and CDR2 FQNEAQ (reference sequence). The CDR3 spans 16 residues. CDR3 protein: CASSFQDRENTGELFF. For the CDR3, the DNA is TGTGCCAGCAGCTTCCAGGACAGGGAGAACACCGGGGAGCTGTTTTTT.

The gene calls are TRBV5-4 and TRBJ1-2; TRBD1 matches at 8 bases. V lost 0 bases to trimming and J lost 5 bases; unmatched junction nucleotides: 3. CDR3 length: 14 amino acids. CDR1 and CDR2 from the germline V gene are SGHNT and YYREEE (reference sequence). For the CDR3, the DNA is TGTGCCAGCAGCTTGGCGAGGACAGGGTATGGCTACACCTTC. Its translation is CASSLARTGYGYTF. The variable domain in full, completed from reference TRBV5-4 and TRBJ1-2, reads ETGVTQSPTHLIKTRGQQVTLRCSSQSGHNTVSWYQQALGQGPQFIFQYYREEENGRGNFPPRFSGLQFPNYSSELNVNALELDDSALYLCASSLARTGYGYTFGSGTRLTVV.

The chain links TRBV7-8 to TRBJ1-4, with 9 bases aligning to TRBD1. Losses at the gene ends were 5 bases for V and 3 bases for J; bases not matched to a gene: 4. In germline, CDR1 is SGHVS, CDR2 FQNEAQ. CDR3 length: 15 amino acids. CDR3 nucleotides: TGTGCCAGCAGCAGGGACAGGGTTGCTAATGAAAAACTGTTTTTT. It translates to CASSRDRVANEKLFF.

This clone was seen just once. The V call is TRBV7-2, the J call TRBJ2-7, with D possibly matching TRBD1 (5 bases). The CDR3 covers 11 residues. CDR1 is SGHTA, CDR2 FQGNSA, per germline. Trimming cost V 6 bases and J 4 bases, with 7 bases left between them. As DNA, the CDR3 is TGTGCCAGCAGAGCAGGGTACGAGCAGTACTTC. It codes for CASRAGYEQYF. The whole variable domain, filled in from reference TRBV7-2 and TRBJ2-7, reads GAGVSQSPSNKVTEKGKDVELRCDPISGHTALYWYRQSLGQGLEFLIYFQGNSAPDKSGLPSDRFSAERTGGSVSTLTIQRTQQEDSAVYLCASRAGYEQYFGPGTRLTVT.

V is TRBV9 and J is TRBJ2-3, with 9 nucleotides matching TRBD2. J lost 7 bases, V lost 0 bases, and 9 bases had no gene match. Germline assignment: CDR1 SGDLS and CDR2 YYNGEE. The CDR3 has 16 residues. CDR3 loop: CASSVDRREGVYTQYF. For the CDR3, the DNA is TGTGCCAGCAGCGTAGATAGGCGGGAGGGAGTGTATACGCAGTATTTT. Looking up the rest from reference TRBV9 and TRBJ2-3 gives the full variable domain: DSGVTQTPKHLITATGQRVTLRCSPRSGDLSVYWYQQSLDQGLQFLIQYYNGEERAKGNILERFSAQQFPDLHSELNLSSLELGDSALYFCASSVDRREGVYTQYFGPGTRLTVL.

The V gene is TRBV27, the J gene TRBJ2-7; tentatively, D is TRBD1 (6 bases). The CDR3 runs to 15 residues. Trimming left V 4 bases short and J 8 bases short, with 21 bases between. The germline V gene has CDR1 MNHEY and CDR2 SMNVEV (reference sequence). CDR3 DNA: TGTGCCAGCAGTTCCAGGACAGTCCGACCTACGAAGCAGTACTTC. Amino acid sequence: CASSSRTVRPTKQYF.

The chain combines TRBV19 with TRBJ2-2, with 7 bases that match TRBD2. The germline V gene encodes CDR1 LNHDA and CDR2 SQIVND (reference sequence). V lost 6 bases to trimming and J lost 6 bases; unmatched junction nucleotides: 16. The CDR3 has 17 amino acids. The CDR3 region has the DNA TGTGCCAGTAGAACCCACCCTGTTTTGGCGGGAGCCGGGGAGCTGTTTTTT. Translating it yields CASRTHPVLAGAGELFF.

This clone was detected a few times. The V gene is TRBV5-8, the J gene TRBJ2-7; 10 nucleotides align to TRBD2. The junction had 12 bases not matched to a gene; V was cut back by 3 bases and J by 3 bases. The CDR3 runs 17 residues. Germline V gene sequence: CDR1 SGHTS, CDR2 YDEGEE. The CDR3 loop is CASSSTRTSGVNYEQYF. CDR3 nucleotides: TGTGCCAGCAGCTCTACCCGAACTAGCGGGGTGAACTACGAGCAGTACTTC. The full variable domain, with the rest looked up from reference TRBV5-8 and TRBJ2-7, is EAGVTQSPTHLIKTRGQQATLRCSPISGHTSVYWYQQALGLGLQFLLWYDEGEERNRGNFPPRFSGRQFPNYSSELNVNALELEDSALYLCASSSTRTSGVNYEQYFGPGTRLTVT.

J is TRBJ2-5 and V is TRBV7-3; 7 bases fit TRBD2. Germline V lookup: CDR1 SGHTA, CDR2 FQGTGA. CDR3 length equals 15 residues. J lost 5 bases, V lost 4 bases, and 10 bases had no gene match. The CDR3 sequence is CASSWVAGEVETQYF. For the CDR3, the DNA is TGTGCCAGCAGCTGGGTTGCGGGAGAGGTGGAGACCCAGTACTTC. Combining the CDR3 with reference TRBV7-3 and TRBJ2-5 gives the whole variable domain GAGVSQTPSNKVTEKGKYVELRCDPISGHTALYWYRQSLGQGPEFLIYFQGTGAADDSGLPNDRFFAVRPEGSVSTLKIQRTERGDSAVYLCASSWVAGEVETQYFGPGTRLLVL.

This sequence joins TRBV7-9 and TRBJ2-1; TRBD1 agrees at 10 bases. V shed 8 bases and J 6 bases; nucleotides not matched to a gene: 10. Per the germline V gene, CDR1 is SEHNR and CDR2 is FQNEAQ (reference sequence). The CDR3 spans 15 residues. The CDR3 here is CASSPQGQGPNEQFF. CDR3 nucleotides: TGTGCCAGCTCCCCACAGGGACAGGGGCCCAATGAGCAGTTCTTC.

The chain is built from TRBV5-1 and TRBJ1-1; the D is unclear. Looked up from germline, CDR1 is SGHRS and CDR2 is YFSETQ. This CDR3 region has 14 residues. The V end lost 7 bases, the J end lost 4 bases, and 17 bases lay between the germline ends. The CDR3: CASRLVDSATEAFF. The CDR3 coding sequence is TGCGCCAGCCGGTTGGTAGACTCGGCCACTGAAGCTTTCTTT.

The rearrangement links TRBV7-9 to TRBJ1-5; TRBD1 is a possible D gene (5 bases). With 5 bases removed from V and 5 bases from J, the gap between germline ends came to 16 bases. Germline CDR1 SEHNR, CDR2 FQNEAQ (reference sequence). The CDR3 is made up of 15 amino acids. CDR3: CASSPGQDLYQPQHF. The CDR3 DNA reads as TGTGCCAGCAGCCCCGGACAAGACCTTTATCAGCCCCAGCATTTT.

The gene calls are TRBV11-2 and TRBJ2-3, with D hard to call. Deletions cut 7 bases from V and 0 bases from J, with 2 bases between. The CDR3 runs 11 residues. Germline CDR1 and CDR2: SGHAT and FQNNGV. The DNA of the CDR3 is TGTGCCAGCACAAGCACAGATACGCAGTATTTT. This encodes CASTSTDTQYF. Combining the CDR3 with reference TRBV11-2 and TRBJ2-3 gives the whole variable domain EAGVAQSPRYKIIEKRQSVAFWCNPISGHATLYWYQQILGQGPKLLIQFQNNGVVDDSQLPKDRFSAERLKGVDSTLKIQPAKLEDSAVYLCASTSTDTQYFGPGTRLTVL.

This chain links TRBV20-1 with TRBJ1-2, with 7 positions matching TRBD1. The CDR3 sequence is 11 residues long. Trimming removed 2 bases from V and 6 bases from J; junction bases left unmatched: 0. Germline CDR1 and CDR2: DFQATT and SNEGSKA (reference sequence). The CDR3 DNA reads TGCAGTGCTAGAACAGGGGATGGCTACACCTTC. Encoded protein: CSARTGDGYTF.

The chain has TRBV10-2 and TRBJ1-1, with D unresolved. Germline V gene lookup returns CDR1 WSHSY and CDR2 SAAADI. The CDR3 spans 13 residues. The V end was cut by 7 bases, the J end by 1 base, with 10 bases between. CDR3 region: CASIAGRNTEAFF. CDR3 DNA: TGCGCCAGCATCGCAGGTCGGAACACTGAAGCTTTCTTT.

The J gene is TRBJ1-1, the V gene TRBV6-5; possible D gene TRBD1, 6 bases. V was clipped by 5 bases and J by 1 base, with 8 bases between them. Per germline, CDR1 MNHEY and CDR2 SVGAGI. This CDR3 comprises 13 residues. CDR3 sequence (DNA): TGTGCCAGCAGTAGGACAGAGAACACTGAAGCTTTCTTT. Translating gives CASSRTENTEAFF.

V gene TRBV5-1 combines with J gene TRBJ2-5; 7 bases are a match to TRBD1. The V segment lost 4 bases and the J segment 5 bases; nucleotides outside the gene matches: 5. Germline V gene data show CDR1 as SGHRS and CDR2 as YFSETQ. The CDR3 sequence is 13 residues long. The CDR3 DNA follows: TGCGCCAGCAGCGCCGAACAGGGGGAGACCCAGTACTTC. It translates to CASSAEQGETQYF.

The J gene is TRBJ1-2, the V gene TRBV14, with unresolved D. Germline assignment: CDR1 SGHDN and CDR2 FVKESK. V lost 1 base to trimming and J lost 8 bases, with 11 bases between them. The length of the CDR3 is 13 residues. The CDR3 region is CASSQVATRGYTF. DNA for the CDR3: TGTGCCAGCAGCCAAGTTGCCACCCGGGGCTACACCTTC.

The chain combines TRBV19 with TRBJ1-5; TRBD1 matches at 8 bases. The CDR3 extends over 16 amino acids. V trimming: 4 bases; J trimming: 0 bases; junction bases outside the gene matches: 5. Germline V gives CDR1 LNHDA, CDR2 SQIVND (reference sequence). CDR3 sequence: CASSSGQGPSNQPQHF. The CDR3 coding sequence is TGTGCCAGTAGTAGCGGACAGGGCCCTAGCAATCAGCCCCAGCATTTT.